This TCR beta chain is drawn from a study of Graves' ophthalmopathy and Graves' hyperthyroidism (dated by TCRdb to 2016 to 2019). Background for the entire study: Stable hyperthyroidism was defined as no progression to ophthalmopathy within 18 months of follow-up. In total, 135 blood samples were TCR-sequenced: some 40 ophthalmopathy, some 75 hyperthyroidism and about 17 hyperthyroidism-to-ophthalmopathy patients. A discovery set of more than 90 patients (around 44 ophthalmopathy, about 58 stable hyperthyroidism) was enrolled to explore V-J signatures distinguishing ophthalmopathy from hyperthyroidism. The study used TCR beta repertoire signatures to distinguish Graves' ophthalmopathy from Graves' hyperthyroidism and to predict progression to ophthalmopathy. In roughly 6 hyperthyroidism patients, T-cell repertoires of thyroid tissue and blood were compared. Following sampling, methimazole starting at 30 mg daily was administered to hyperthyroidism patients, and high-dose intravenous methylprednisolone was administered to ophthalmopathy patients. The independent validation cohort included under 20 hyperthyroidism patients plus 17 patients who later progressed from hyperthyroidism to ophthalmopathy. Here is what the overall study found, with its caveats: In cross-validation, the 13-signature model distinguished ophthalmopathy from stable hyperthyroidism with about 88% sensitivity and around 81% specificity, and in the test set the corresponding values were approximately 79% and 70%. Most expanded thyroid clonotypes with frequency above 0.001 were also detected in blood, suggesting blood repertoires may reflect the thyroid immune response. No statistical method was used to predetermine the sample size, and group allocation was not hidden from the investigators. In validation, the model predicted ophthalmopathy progression with about 64% sensitivity and 72.22% specificity; roughly eleven predicted patients were CT-confirmed with GO in a median of about 6.1 months.

For repertoire sequencing, TCR beta CDR3 regions were amplified from RNA transcripts. The first round was an RT-PCR using HTBI primers with the Qiagen OneStep RT-PCR kit, and this first round was followed by a second-round multiplex PCR, then size selection and purification. Libraries were sequenced on an Illumina HiSeq2000 using paired-end 100 bp reads. Per the original workflow: Reads were processed with SOAPnuke, discarding reads with adapters, uncalled bases, mean Phred below 15, or no exact constant-primer or identifier match. High-quality paired reads were merged with COPE v1.2.5. Clonotypes were defined as unique nucleotide sequences and were aligned to IMGT TRB V, D and J references using MiTCR v1.1. Analysis was restricted to V-J combinations with a frequency above 0.0001, which covered about 99% of repertoires. For each V-J combination, a TCR clonal expansion and chaos score was defined as the ratio of F50 clonal expansion to chaos observed in the TCRdist matrix. Features were reduced by Welch's t-statistics and random forest to around 13 V-J combinations, which fed a naive Bayes classifier. The Morisita-Horn index was used to measure how similar the thyroid and blood repertoires were. TCRdb reprocessed the public reads (quality trimming at Q25 with fastp, clone calling with MiXCR) and kept in-frame beta chains. For every CDR3 protein sequence, its rows merge into one entry that carries the most common genes and DNA. TCRdb assigned the V and J calls; the authors' analysis was not used. In all, the sample holds 900,000 to 1,200,000 distinct CDR3 sequences, and roughly two fifths of those were seen once. Of the sample, more than 9.5% is held by the ten largest clones.

Patients with hyperthyroidism were aged 18 to 65 years, had been newly diagnosed, and had a disease duration of less than 2 months. Patients were excluded if they had other autoimmune diseases, uncontrolled infections, pregnancy or lactation. Clinical symptoms, serum thyroxine, TRAb, thyroid ultrasound and orbital computed tomography formed the basis of the diagnosis. Total RNA was extracted using Trizol reagent, and RNA quality was checked on an Agilent 2100 Bioanalyzer. Relative to germline, V is 3 bases shorter and J is 6 bases shorter, with 17 bases between their ends. The CDR3 measures 15 amino acids from cysteine to phenylalanine. The kept DNA is CDR3 alone, 45 bases in frame from the first base. The germline V gene (reference sequence) provides CDR1 SEHNR and CDR2 FQNEAQ. Remarks on this clonotype: Its recognized antigen is unknown. No base quality values were provided; no much bigger clone lies one nucleotide off.

Sequencing input: peripheral blood or thyroid tissue (not recorded which). This TCR was recovered from an adult man with Graves' hyperthyroidism. This chain joins TRBV7-9 to TRBJ2-5; D gene: possibly TRBD1, on 6 matching bases. The DNA is TGTGCCAGCAGCTTCGGGGCAGGGGCAATACAGACCCAGTACTTC. It translates as CASSFGAGAIQTQYF.